This entry lists 20 T cell receptor beta chains sequenced from one sample in a study of cytomegalovirus exposure and HLA in healthy donors. Vbeta (60) and Jbeta (13) primers were used in the PCR. Clones were read by immunoSEQ multiplex PCR, and TCRdb kept only the in-frame ones, dropping some. The data show around 100,000 clones, roughly 79% seen once. Material: PBMCs. These receptors were obtained from a man in his fifties in good health and CMV-seropositive.

Regarding this clone: Sequence at one end of the junction differs from germline and may be a read error. This chain joins TRBV5-4 and TRBJ2-1, with a possible D match to TRBD2 (5 bases). CDR3 length: 15 residues. Per germline, CDR1 SGHNT and CDR2 YYREEE (reference sequence). The CDR3 here is CASSLGSTGSDEQFF. The DNA of the CDR3 is TGTGCCAGCAGTTTGGGGAGTACCGGCTCCGATGAGCAGTTCTTC.

The chain has TRBV9 and TRBJ2-6; 9 nucleotides agree with TRBD1. The CDR3 length is 18 residues. The germline V gene encodes CDR1 SGDLS and CDR2 YYNGEE. Trimming took 2 bases from V and 0 from J; bases not matched to a gene: 6. Written as DNA, the CDR3 is TGTGCCAGCAGCGTCGTCGACAGGGGGAACTCTGGGGCCAACGTCCTGACTTTC. Translation: CASSVVDRGNSGANVLTF.

The chain joins TRBV4-1 to TRBJ1-5, with D hard to call. Germline CDR1 MGHRA, CDR2 YSYEKL. This CDR3 is 16 amino acids long. Between the trimmed V and J ends, which lost 4 bases and 0 bases, there was a span of 13 bases. DNA of the CDR3: TGCGCCAGCAGCCCACCGGGAGGGATTAGCAATCAGCCCCAGCATTTT. Residues: CASSPPGGISNQPQHF.

V and J are TRBV28 and TRBJ2-2, with D perhaps TRBD2 (5 bases). The length of the CDR3 is 14 residues. Germline V CDR1 and CDR2: MDHEN, SYDVKM. With 7 bases removed from V and 0 bases from J, the gap between germline ends came to 9 bases. The CDR3 sequence: CASKNSANTGELFF. CDR3 in DNA: TGTGCCAGCAAGAATAGCGCGAACACCGGGGAGCTGTTTTTT.

The sample holds one count of this clone. The chain links TRBV28 to TRBJ2-3; TRBD2 might be the D (6 bases). V was shortened by 6 bases and J by 4 bases, with 14 bases between the two germline ends. Germline loops: CDR1 MDHEN, CDR2 SYDVKM. This CDR3 is 14 amino acids long. The CDR3 region is CASSRGGISDTQYF. The CDR3 DNA is TGTGCCAGCAGCCGCGGAGGGATCTCAGATACGCAGTATTTT. Full variable domain (outside the CDR3, taken from reference TRBV28 and TRBJ2-3): DVKVTQSSRYLVKRTGEKVFLECVQDMDHENMFWYRQDPGLGLRLIYFSYDVKMKEKGDIPEGYSVSREKKERFSLILESASTNQTSMYLCASSRGGISDTQYFGPGTRLTVL.

This chain links TRBV19 with TRBJ2-7; 13 nucleotides align to TRBD2. Trimming cost V 4 bases and J 4 bases; bases outside gene matches: 7. Germline values: CDR1 LNHDA, CDR2 SQIVND (reference sequence). The CDR3 runs 16 residues. The CDR3, as DNA: TGTGCCAGTAGTAGTGCCGGACTAGCGGGAGTGTACGAGCAGTACTTC. Residues: CASSSAGLAGVYEQYF.

The chain has TRBV5-1 and TRBJ2-7; 7 nucleotides agree with TRBD2. Per the germline V gene, CDR1 is SGHRS and CDR2 is YFSETQ. The CDR3 is 14 residues long. J was trimmed by 3 bases and V by 4 bases; bases with no gene match: 7. CDR3 loop: CASSASGGNYEQYF. CDR3 bases: TGCGCCAGCAGCGCTAGCGGAGGGAACTACGAGCAGTACTTC.

This clone was counted between two and nine times. This chain connects TRBV7-2 to TRBJ2-1; no definite D call. The CDR3 is made up of 12 amino acids. Germline V lookup: CDR1 SGHTA, CDR2 FQGNSA. Between the trimmed V and J ends, which lost 3 bases and 9 bases, there was a span of 9 bases. CDR3 region: CASSFFLSEQFF. In DNA form, the CDR3 reads TGTGCCAGCAGCTTCTTTTTGTCTGAGCAGTTCTTC.

The chain has TRBV2 and TRBJ2-7; D is perhaps TRBD1 (5 bases). Deletions cut 2 bases from V and 0 bases from J, with 11 bases between. Germline CDR1 and CDR2: SNHLY and FYNNEI. This CDR3 spans 15 amino acids. The CDR3 loop reads CASSEPGRFSYEQYF. DNA for the CDR3: TGTGCCAGCAGTGAACCAGGGCGCTTCTCCTACGAGCAGTACTTC.

There are a few counts of this clone. The V gene is TRBV25-1, the J gene TRBJ1-4; D is unresolved. Trimming left V 2 bases short and J 2 bases short, with 12 bases between. The CDR3 consists of 16 residues. Germline CDR1 and CDR2: MGHDK and SYGVNS. In DNA form, the CDR3 reads TGTGCCAGCAGTGAACGGGGAGGTCCCACTAATGAAAAACTGTTTTTT. The encoded protein is CASSERGGPTNEKLFF.

CDR3 amino acids: CASSMDKSSGNTIYF. CDR3 DNA sequence: TGTGCCAGCAGTATGGACAAGAGCTCTGGAAACACCATATATTTT. The chain employs TRBV28 and TRBJ1-3; D is perhaps TRBD1 (5 bases). Deletions cut 5 bases from V and 0 bases from J, with 11 bases between. The length of the CDR3 is 15 residues. The germline CDR1 and CDR2 sequences are MDHEN and SYDVKM.

The CDR3: CASSEQDSGNTIYF. The CDR3 DNA is TGTGCCAGCAGCGAACAGGACTCTGGAAACACCATATATTTT. This sequence joins TRBV11-1 and TRBJ1-3; possibly TRBD1 for D (5 bases). V dropped 5 bases and J dropped 0 bases, with 8 bases sitting between them. This CDR3 spans 14 amino acids. From germline, CDR1 is SGHAT and CDR2 FQDESV (reference sequence).

This clone was observed a handful of times. The rearrangement uses TRBV11-2 and TRBJ2-7, with a possible D match to TRBD2 (6 bases). The V gene's germline CDR1 is SGHAT and CDR2 FQNNGV. Trimming took off 2 bases at V and 0 bases at J, with 8 bases between the two ends. The CDR3 is 14 residues long. Written as DNA, the CDR3 is TGTGCCAGCAGCTTATTAGCGGACTCCTACGAGCAGTACTTC. This codes for CASSLLADSYEQYF.

The chain has TRBV5-1 and TRBJ2-7; TRBD2 matches 9 bases. Germline CDR1 SGHRS, CDR2 YFSETQ. V was clipped by 3 bases and J by 4 bases; unmatched bases: 8. CDR3 size: 15 residues. The CDR3 protein is CASSSQSGRLYEQYF. The CDR3 DNA reads TGCGCCAGCAGCTCCCAAAGCGGGAGGCTTTACGAGCAGTACTTC.

The chain joins TRBV27 to TRBJ1-2; D remains unclear. Deletions cut 9 bases from V and 4 bases from J, with 15 bases between. The CDR3 covers 13 residues. Germline V gene sequence: CDR1 MNHEY, CDR2 SMNVEV (reference sequence). DNA of the CDR3: TGTGCCAGTAGAATGGGCAGCGGCTATGGCTACACCTTC. Protein: CASRMGSGYGYTF.

This sequence joins TRBV15 and TRBJ2-2, with 9 bases aligning to TRBD2. The germline V gene encodes CDR1 LNHNV and CDR2 YYDKDF (reference sequence). This CDR3 spans 18 amino acids. Trimming took 0 bases from V and 0 from J; bases not matched to a gene: 5. The CDR3 region is CATSRDHLAGANTGELFF. CDR3 coding DNA: TGTGCCACCAGCAGAGACCATTTAGCGGGAGCGAACACCGGGGAGCTGTTTTTT.

This clone was recorded once. V gene TRBV6-4 combines with J gene TRBJ2-3, with TRBD2 identical over 11 bases. V shed 7 bases, J shed 2 bases, and the junction held 5 bases outside the gene matches. CDR3 length: 15 residues. The germline V gene has CDR1 MRHNA and CDR2 SNTAGT. Here the CDR3 DNA reads TGTGCCAGCAAGCCGACTAGCGGGACCACAGATACGCAGTATTTT. Its translation: CASKPTSGTTDTQYF.

The chain carries TRBV18 and TRBJ2-5; 7 bases map to TRBD1. The germline V gene has CDR1 KGHSH and CDR2 LQKENI. This CDR3 has 13 residues. Trimming at V came to 6 bases and at J to 4 bases, leaving 5 bases not matched to a gene. CDR3 sequence (DNA): TGTGCCAGCTCGGAAAGGGGGCGAGAGACCCAGTACTTC. This sequence encodes CASSERGRETQYF.

The chain recombines TRBV7-3 with TRBJ1-2, with TRBD1 matching over 9 bases. The length of the CDR3 is 15 residues. Germline V CDR1 and CDR2: SGHTA, FQGTGA. Germline trimming cut 5 bases from V and 2 bases from J; bases unmatched to any gene: 6. The CDR3 nucleotides read TGTGCCAGCAGCCCCACCGGGACAGGGAACTATGGCTACACCTTC. Translating it yields CASSPTGTGNYGYTF.

This sequence joins TRBV29-1 and TRBJ2-5; 7 nucleotides match TRBD2. Unmatched junction bases numbered 13, after V lost 8 bases and J lost 4 bases. The germline V gene has CDR1 SQVTM and CDR2 ANQGSEA. The CDR3 is 14 residues long. In DNA form, the CDR3 reads TGCAGCACCCTCGGGGCTAGCGGTGGAGAGACCCAGTACTTC. Translation: CSTLGASGGETQYF. Full variable domain (missing parts from reference TRBV29-1 and TRBJ2-5): SAVISQKPSRDICQRGTSLTIQCQVDSQVTMMFWYRQQPGQSLTLIATANQGSEATYESGFVIDKFPISRPNLTFSTLTVSNMSPEDSSIYLCSTLGASGGETQYFGPGTRLLVL.